This TCR beta chain was sequenced during a study of beta chain features in type 1 diabetes (dated by TCRdb to the late 2010s). Background on the whole study: Patients and healthy donors did not differ in mean age, gender distribution, total cell number or subset yield. A total of 85 million to 140 million sorted cells were examined across all samples, and a strong correlation was observed between cell number per subset and RNA yield. The study compared TCRB repertoires of sorted circulating CD4+ T cell subsets between recently diagnosed type 1 diabetes patients and matched healthy donors. Regulatory and stem cell-like memory subsets were isolated from only 8 patients and roughly 8 healthy donors, whereas naive and central memory subsets came from all 28 donors. Study-level results and caveats: Naive, central memory and regulatory TCRB repertoires appeared to be more alike among patients than among healthy donors. Fewer insertions and more nucleotide deletions at VDJ recombination sites were observed in patients with type 1 diabetes, implying thymic rearrangement abnormalities. A moderate but significant shortening of TCRB CDR3 length was observed in type 1 diabetes patients in all four CD4+ subsets. Because small numbers of individuals were included in the HLA sub-analyses, any influence of HLA type on TCRB rearrangement was left unresolved. Because cDNA was sequenced instead of genomic DNA, activated cells with high expression could be over-represented, although the groups did not differ in activation or CD3 levels. Shorter templates might be favored by PCR, yet because patient and control samples were amplified and corrected together, any such skew would affect both groups equally.

From each donor, a single peripheral blood sample of about 100 mL on average was drawn into heparinised tubes. A BD FACSAria II and a panel including CD45RO, CCR7, CD25, CD127, CD95 and CD27 were used to sort naive, central memory, regulatory and stem cell-like memory CD4+ T cells. Purity was above 98% for every sorted population. PBMCs were isolated immediately by Lymphoprep density gradient centrifugation and stained directly without culture. Samples were stained and sorted in pairs, with one healthy donor and one patient per experiment, so that batch effects were minimized. This clone appeared a few times. It lacks a known antigen. Per-base qualities were not stored, and no clone one base away is much larger. CDR1 and CDR2 are drawn from the germline V gene: SNHLY, FYNNEI. The CDR3, cysteine through phenylalanine, is 15 amino acids long. The kept DNA is CDR3 alone, 45 bases in frame from the first base. The junction shows trimming of 6 bases on V and 6 bases on J, plus 17 bases between the germline ends.

All of the isolated RNA was reverse transcribed with the High Capacity cDNA Reverse Transcription Kit, so expressed TCRB transcripts were sequenced. Deep immunoSEQ sequencing was applied to naive, central memory and regulatory T cell samples, giving an average of around 3.4 million total reads per sample. Sorted cells were lysed in RLT buffer and RNA was extracted with DNase-treated RNeasy Micro or Mini kits, depending on cell number. To prevent cross-contamination, each cell subset was processed individually, whereas patient and healthy donor samples were processed jointly. Using the immunoSEQ multiplex PCR, TCRB sequences were amplified from cDNA into 87-bp fragments spanning the CDR3 region. Amplicons were sequenced on the Illumina HiSeq platform. The authors' pipeline ran thus. PCR bias was corrected computationally using synthetic template baselines, and reads within Hamming distance 2 were collapsed, with unmergeable singletons discarded. By aligning reads against IMGT, V, D and J genes, CDR3 length, and insertions or deletions at six rearrangement sites were assigned. Clonotype counts were normalized to sorted cell number within each subset before computing true diversity and Gini coefficients with the tcR R package. The overlap coefficient, calculated on TCRB nucleotide sequences, was used to quantify repertoire sharing. As a proxy for the pre-selection repertoire, out-of-frame TCRB sequences from naive cells were analyzed. TCRdb took this table from immuneACCESS and kept in-frame rearrangements with V and J called. Such tables lack part of the clones; where checked against another copy, unresolved V genes explain under half of the gap, and the rest is unexplained. V and J calls and clone size are as listed in that table; D and trimming were resolved from the DNA. Across this sample there are 200,000 to 250,000 clones, with about 14% seen only once. Around 0.025% of the sample is in the top ten clones.

The chain was built from TRBV2 and TRBJ2-2; the D gene is possibly TRBD2, with 6 bases matching. The clonotype originates from a woman aged 40 to 55 in good health. The sample comprised naive CD4+ T cells from blood. The intended sense of this specimen's cell subset or site label: true naive CD4+ T cells. The DNA is TGTGCCAGCAGCGGGGGTTCGTTTCTCCCCGGGGAGCTGTTTTTT. The resulting protein is CASSGGSFLPGELFF.